A selection of T cell receptor beta chains follows, all from one sample in a study of OX40 agonist ivuxolimab in advanced cancers. TCRdb's copy holds only in-frame clones and misses some; the assay was immunoSEQ multiplex PCR. The data hold about 47,000 clones, with 80% to 85% observed a single time. The sample in question was CD4+ or CD8+ T cells sorted from blood, obtained in a trial of the OX40 agonist ivuxolimab. The source of these receptors is an adult with an advanced solid tumor such as melanoma, head and neck, liver or kidney cancer. CDR3s include the opening cysteine and the closing phenylalanine or tryptophan. D genes are given only for firm matches. The size field is filled for only some rows; it gives once, few, many or a size class.

V gene	clone size	D gene	J gene	CDR3 DNA	CDR3 protein
TRBV7-9	.	TRBD1	TRBJ1-2	TGTGCCAGCAGCACAGGGGGCGCCTATGGCTACACCTTC	CASSTGGAYGYTF
TRBV18	.	TRBD1	TRBJ1-2	TGTGCCAGCTCTGATTCGGGACAGGGTGCAGGCAACTATGGCTACACCTTC	CASSDSGQGAGNYGYTF
TRBV5-1	.	.	TRBJ1-4	TGCGCCAGCAGCTTGGGGGGCGAAAAACTGTTTTTT	CASSLGGEKLFF
TRBV11-3	.	TRBD2	TRBJ2-1	TGTGCCAGCAGCGCCAGGACTAGCGGGATCCCTAGCTCCTACAATGAGCAGTTCTTC	CASSARTSGIPSSYNEQFF
TRBV4-3	.	.	TRBJ2-7	TGCGCCAGCAGCCATGACGACAGTACCTACGAGCAGTACTTC	CASSHDDSTYEQYF
TRBV27	.	.	TRBJ2-7	TGTGCCAGCAGTTCCCCGACTCGGGAGCAGTACTTC	CASSSPTREQYF
TRBV13	.	TRBD2	TRBJ2-5	TGTGCCAGCAGCTTAGGGAGGGAGGGCCAAGAGACCCAGTACTTC	CASSLGREGQETQYF
TRBV6-5	once	.	TRBJ2-7	TGTGCCAGCAGTTACTCACTTAACGAGCAGTACTTC	CASSYSLNEQYF
TRBV28	.	.	TRBJ2-3	TGTGCCAGCAGGGGAGGGACAGCGACAGATACGCAGTATTTT	CASRGGTATDTQYF
TRBV7-9	.	TRBD1	TRBJ2-5	TGTGCCAGCAGCCGTGGGACAGTGGATCTTCAGACCCAGTACTTC	CASSRGTVDLQTQYF
TRBV7-6	.	.	TRBJ2-1	TGTGCCAGCAGGGACGCTAGCTCTGAGCAGTTCTTC	CASRDASSEQFF
TRBV19	.	TRBD1	TRBJ1-1	TGTGCCAGTATAAGAGACAGGGCGAACACTGAAGCTTTCTTT	CASIRDRANTEAFF
TRBV2	.	TRBD1	TRBJ1-4	TGTGCCAGCAGTCCCGACAGGGGAACTAATGAAAAACTGTTTTTT	CASSPDRGTNEKLFF
TRBV7-6	.	.	TRBJ2-7	TGTGCCAGCAGCTTGTCTGGAGCGAGGGAGCAGTACTTC	CASSLSGAREQYF
TRBV6-5	.	.	TRBJ2-1	TGTGCCAGCAGTCCAGTGTCGAGCTCCTACAATGAGCAGTTCTTC	CASSPVSSSYNEQFF
TRBV15	.	TRBD1	TRBJ1-2	TGTGCCACCAGCAGAGATTCCCCGGACAGGGTTACTAACTATGGCTACACCTTC	CATSRDSPDRVTNYGYTF
TRBV4-1	.	TRBD1	TRBJ2-3	TGCGCCAGCAGCCAAGAGTGGGACAGGACAGATACGCAGTATTTT	CASSQEWDRTDTQYF
TRBV27	once	.	TRBJ1-5	TGTGCCAGCAGTTTAGCCGGCCATCAGCCCCAGCATTTT	CASSLAGHQPQHF
TRBV11-2	.	TRBD2	TRBJ2-3	TGTGCCAGCAGCCCCCGTCTGGTAGCGGGAGGTTCAGATACGCAGTATTTT	CASSPRLVAGGSDTQYF
TRBV10-3	.	.	TRBJ1-1	TGTGCCATCGCAGGGGTGCGTACGAACACTGAAGCTTTCTTT	CAIAGVRTNTEAFF
TRBV27	.	TRBD2	TRBJ2-1	TGTGCCAGCAGTTTATTTGGGGTTGGGGGACTACAAGCGAATGAGCAGTTCTTC	CASSLFGVGGLQANEQFF
TRBV27	.	.	TRBJ1-4	TGTGCCAGCGGACCTATAGTTGCAACTAATGAAAAACTGTTTTTT	CASGPIVATNEKLFF
TRBV5-6	.	TRBD1	TRBJ2-5	TGTGCCAGCAGTCGTGTCGGGGACAGCTGGGAGACCCAGTACTTC	CASSRVGDSWETQYF
TRBV30	few	.	TRBJ2-3	TGTGCCTGGAGTGTACGGGTGAACCCCCGGACAGATACGCAGTATTTT	CAWSVRVNPRTDTQYF
TRBV6-1	.	.	TRBJ2-2	TGTGCCAGCAGTGAAATCTACACCGGGGAGCTGTTTTTT	CASSEIYTGELFF
TRBV9	.	TRBD2	TRBJ2-7	TGTGCCAGCAGCGGGGTAGCGGGCGGAATTTACGAGCAGTACTTC	CASSGVAGGIYEQYF
TRBV14	.	.	TRBJ1-2	TGTGCCAGCAGCCAAGAACAGAACTATGGCTACACCTTC	CASSQEQNYGYTF
TRBV28	.	.	TRBJ2-1	TGTGCCAGCAGCTCAGCTGGATTGACTGGTGAGCAGTTCTTC	CASSSAGLTGEQFF
TRBV7-9	.	TRBD2	TRBJ2-3	TGTGCCAGCAGCGATAGCGGGGGCCTCCACACAGATACGCAGTATTTT	CASSDSGGLHTDTQYF
TRBV7-2	.	TRBD1	TRBJ1-2	TGTGCCAGCAGCACCTCCGGGACAGGCTATGGCTACACCTTC	CASSTSGTGYGYTF
TRBV25-1	.	.	TRBJ2-7	TGTGCCAGCAGTGAATGGGTGCGGGGTTCGGACTACGAGCAGTACTTC	CASSEWVRGSDYEQYF
TRBV2	.	.	TRBJ1-1	TGTGCCAGCACCCCCCGGGGGATGGGCACTGAAGCTTTCTTT	CASTPRGMGTEAFF
TRBV5-1	.	TRBD2	TRBJ2-7	TGCGCCAGCAGCATTTCTAGCGGGGCTGGCTACGAGCAGTACTTC	CASSISSGAGYEQYF
TRBV27	.	.	TRBJ2-3	TGTGCCAGCAGTTTTTCAGATACGCAGTATTTT	CASSFSDTQYF
TRBV4-1	.	.	TRBJ2-5	TGCGCCAGCAGCAAAGCTTGGGGCGGCCAAGAGACCCAGTACTTC	CASSKAWGGQETQYF
TRBV27	.	.	TRBJ1-5	TGTGCCAGCAGTTCCATCCCTTATAGCAATCAGCCCCAGCATTTT	CASSSIPYSNQPQHF
TRBV6-5	.	.	TRBJ1-1	TGTGCCAGCAGCCCGGGCGCCCACACTGAAGCTTTCTTT	CASSPGAHTEAFF
TRBV29-1	.	.	TRBJ1-2	TGCAGCGTTGTAGGAACGGTCTATGGCTACACCTTC	CSVVGTVYGYTF
TRBV6-1	.	.	TRBJ1-5	TGTGCCAGCAGTGAACTAAGGCCCTCTCAGCCCCAGCATTTT	CASSELRPSQPQHF
TRBV25-1	.	.	TRBJ1-2	TGTGCCAGCAGTTATGGGTCATCGGGGCGGGGTATTTATGGCTACACCTTC	CASSYGSSGRGIYGYTF
TRBV5-5	.	.	TRBJ2-1	TGTGCCAGCAGCCTCTCTGAGGGGGGGCTCCTAAATGAGCAGTTCTTC	CASSLSEGGLLNEQFF
TRBV27	.	TRBD1	TRBJ1-1	TGTGCCAGCACCCTCAGGGGGGGGCTACCGAACACTGAAGCTTTCTTT	CASTLRGGLPNTEAFF
TRBV7-9	.	TRBD2	TRBJ2-3	TGTGCCAGCAAACGGACTAGTACTAGCACAGATACGCAGTATTTT	CASKRTSTSTDTQYF
TRBV4-1	.	TRBD2	TRBJ2-1	TGCGCCAGCAGCCAAGAGGGCGGGAGATCTGACAATGAGCAGTTCTTC	CASSQEGGRSDNEQFF
TRBV6-5	.	.	TRBJ2-3	TGTGCCAGCAGTTTTACTTCGGGGGAGGCAGATACGCAGTATTTT	CASSFTSGEADTQYF
TRBV27	.	.	TRBJ2-3	TGTGCCAGCAGTCCACAGGTCCCGGCAGATACGCAGTATTTT	CASSPQVPADTQYF
TRBV23-1	.	.	TRBJ2-7	TGCGCCAGCATCGACCGGGACGGCTCCTACGAGCAGTACTTC	CASIDRDGSYEQYF